This T cell receptor beta chain emerged from a study of T-cell memory formation after mild COVID-19 (dated by TCRdb to about 2021). Regarding the complete study: Most TCR sequence clusters were specific to one of the two donors. The cohort comprised two young, previously healthy adult volunteers, one female and one male. In two donors, T-cell clones that expanded and contracted after mild COVID-19 were followed by sequencing TCRalpha and TCRbeta repertoires longitudinally. Here is what the overall study found, with its caveats: Contracting CD4+ clones were located mainly in the CM and EM memory subsets, whereas CD8+ clones were found to be enriched in EMRA. The study covered only a couple of mild cases, and larger cohorts including severe cases with pre-infection samples were considered necessary. Clones that contracted from day 15 to 85 showed balanced CD4/CD8 phenotypes, whereas a second wave of clones that expanded from day 15 to 37 leaned towards CD4+. Whether the second-wave clones peaking on day 37 were SARS-CoV-2 specific was not confirmed. Some responding clones were detected in pre-infection memory, suggesting pre-existing cross-reactive memory T cells joined the SARS-CoV-2 response.

The sequencer listed for this sample is Illumina NovaSeq 6000. cDNA libraries for TCRalpha and TCRbeta were prepared by 5'RACE using constant-segment primers, with sample barcodes and unique molecular identifiers added. Trizol reagent was used to extract RNA from every sample. Library amplification was performed in two PCR steps, and a second sample barcode and Illumina TruSeq adapters were introduced in the second step. Libraries were sequenced on an Illumina NovaSeq with 2 x 150 bp paired-end reads. The authors' analysis ran thus. With migec v1.2.7, reads were demultiplexed and then collapsed into UMI-guided consensus sequences. Using mixcr v2.1.11, the UMI consensuses were aligned to TRA and TRB V and J templates and assembled into clonotypes. Expanded or contracted clonotypes were those called significant by both edgeR and NoisET, with noise models trained on biological replicates. edgeR calls used a false discovery rate-adjusted p below 0.01 and a log2 fold-change threshold of 1. As an exploratory analysis of dynamics, max-normalized trajectories of the 1000 most abundant clonotypes were examined with PCA combined with hierarchical clustering. Separately sequenced CD4+ and CD8+ repertoires were used to assign the CD4 or CD8 phenotype of responding clones. Using fastp at Q25 and MiXCR, TCRdb reprocessed the public reads and kept productive beta chains. CDR3 protein duplicates are merged, each entry listing the most common genes and DNA. The V and J calls and clone size come from TCRdb's table, not from the authors' own analysis. Here the sample has roughly 130,000 distinct CDR3 sequences; about a sixth occur a single time. The top ten hold over 11% of the sample.

In the case of this clonotype: The antigen it binds to is not known. The record has no base qualities; no much larger clone is one base away.

The trim is 7 bases for V and 7 bases for J, with a gap of 23 bases between the germline ends. From the cysteine up to the phenylalanine, the CDR3 has a length of 15 residues. Only CDR3 DNA is held: 45 bases, read in frame from base 1. From the germline V gene, CDR1 is SNHLY and CDR2 is FYNNEI. Ficoll-Paque density gradient centrifugation was used to isolate PBMCs. The rearranged segments are TRBV2 and TRBJ2-7; the D gene remains uncertain. The sample consisted of PBMCs or a T cell subset sorted from them (not recorded which). This clonotype was obtained from an adult woman who had mild COVID-19 (a few samples of this study predate the infection). The sample titles of this study are shuffled in the database, so cell type and time point are left out; the donor was told from shared clones. The nucleotide sequence is given as TGTGCCAGCACCATTCCGGGCCGACCGACCCCGGAGCAGTACTTC. Translated, it gives CASTIPGRPTPEQYF.